The 17 T cell receptor beta chains listed next were all sequenced from one sample in a study of cytomegalovirus exposure and HLA in healthy donors. 13 Jbeta primers and 60 Vbeta primers were used for the PCR. The data were produced by immunoSEQ multiplex PCR, yet TCRdb's version contains in-frame clones alone and is incomplete. This table holds more than 100,000 clones, about 75% found once. The sequenced sample was PBMCs. The receptors originated from a woman aged 40-49 years in good health and CMV-seronegative.

This chain connects TRBV27 to TRBJ1-1; D perhaps matches TRBD1 (6 bases). The V gene lost 4 bases and the J gene lost 4 bases, with 10 bases spanning the gap. From germline, CDR1 is MNHEY and CDR2 SMNVEV (reference sequence). The CDR3 covers 13 residues. The CDR3: CASSSGVATEAFF. In DNA, the CDR3 is TGTGCCAGCAGTTCAGGGGTGGCCACTGAAGCTTTCTTT.

The chain is built from TRBV28 and TRBJ1-2, with TRBD1 matching over 10 bases. The germline gives CDR1 MDHEN, CDR2 SYDVKM. J gave up 6 bases and V 4 bases, and 5 bases lay outside the gene matches. This CDR3 spans 14 amino acids. CDR3 DNA sequence: TGTGCCAGCAGTTCGACAGGGGGCGTTAATGGCTACACCTTC. This sequence encodes CASSSTGGVNGYTF.

The rearrangement links TRBV4-2 to TRBJ1-6, with D maybe TRBD1 (5 bases). The CDR3 consists of 14 residues. CDR1 LGHNA and CDR2 YNFKEQ come from the germline V gene. Trimming stripped 0 bases from V and 9 bases from J, with 9 bases between. The CDR3 region has the DNA TGTGCCAGCAGCCAAGATCAGGGAATTTCACCCCTCCACTTT. Translation gives CASSQDQGISPLHF.

The chain joins TRBV5-1 to TRBJ2-1; D remains ambiguous. Deletions cut 6 bases from V and 5 bases from J, with 6 bases between. This CDR3 is 11 amino acids long. The germline gives CDR1 SGHRS, CDR2 YFSETQ. The CDR3 bases are TGCGCCAGCAACAGAAACAATGAGCAGTTCTTC. The encoded protein is CASNRNNEQFF.

J is TRBJ1-2 and V is TRBV7-2; maybe TRBD1 (6 bases). The CDR3 totals 15 residues. The germline V gene encodes CDR1 SGHTA and CDR2 FQGNSA. The germline V and J ends were trimmed by 5 bases and 3 bases, with 16 bases remaining between them. DNA of the CDR3: TGTGCCAGCAGCCCCCAAAAGGACAGAGACTATGGCTACACCTTC. Translation gives CASSPQKDRDYGYTF.

This sequence joins TRBV9 and TRBJ2-3; 7 nucleotides agree with TRBD1. J gave up 3 bases and V 4 bases, and 11 bases lay outside the gene matches. Germline loops: CDR1 SGDLS, CDR2 YYNGEE. This CDR3 is built from 16 residues. CDR3 in amino acids: CASSIEGAGGTDTQYF. Here the CDR3 DNA reads TGTGCCAGCAGCATAGAGGGGGCAGGGGGTACAGATACGCAGTATTTT.

V gene TRBV6-1 combines with J gene TRBJ2-7; weak D call: TRBD2 (6 bases). Germline V gene lookup returns CDR1 MNHNS and CDR2 SASEGT. There are 12 residues in the CDR3. V gave up 6 bases and J gave up 2 bases, with 8 bases separating them. The CDR3 region has the DNA TGTGCCAGCAGGGAGGGCGCCTACGAGCAGTACTTC. Translating gives CASREGAYEQYF.

CDR3 sequence reads: CASSFSGGPYEQYF. The CDR3 DNA reads as TGTGCCAGCAGCTTTTCAGGGGGTCCCTACGAGCAGTACTTC. The chain combines TRBV7-9 with TRBJ2-7; 7 nucleotides line up with TRBD1. Germline assignment: CDR1 SEHNR and CDR2 FQNEAQ (reference sequence). Trimming removed 3 bases from V and 2 bases from J; junction bases left unmatched: 4. The CDR3 spans 14 residues.

J is TRBJ2-7 and V is TRBV6-5; tentatively, D is TRBD1 (5 bases). V was clipped by 8 bases and J by 0 bases, with 14 bases between them. Germline lookup yields CDR1 MNHEY and CDR2 SVGAGI. The CDR3 contains 14 residues. The CDR3 protein is CASGAGKSSYEQYF. For the CDR3, the DNA is TGTGCCAGCGGGGCAGGGAAGAGCTCCTACGAGCAGTACTTC.

This rearrangement joins TRBV19 to TRBJ1-2, with 7 bases matching TRBD1. The CDR3 is 13 residues long. With 5 bases clipped from V and 4 bases from J, the junction kept 4 bases outside the gene matches. Per the germline V gene, CDR1 is LNHDA and CDR2 is SQIVND (reference sequence). CDR3: CASSVGQSYGYTF. DNA for the CDR3: TGTGCCAGTAGTGTGGGACAGAGCTATGGCTACACCTTC.

The chain combines TRBV11-3 with TRBJ1-6, with TRBD1 matching 7 bases. CDR1 and CDR2 (germline): SGHNT, YENEEA. V gave up 5 bases and J gave up 0 bases; unmatched junction bases: 10. CDR3 length equals 18 residues. This chain's CDR3 is CASSQWTGDSSYNSPLHF. In DNA, the CDR3 is TGTGCCAGCAGCCAGTGGACAGGCGACAGCTCCTATAATTCACCCCTCCACTTT.

The J gene is TRBJ1-2, the V gene TRBV19; 10 nucleotides align to TRBD1. This CDR3 is 13 amino acids long. Trimming removed 10 bases from V and 6 bases from J; junction bases left unmatched: 8. The V gene's germline CDR1 is LNHDA and CDR2 SQIVND (reference sequence). CDR3 bases: TGTGCCACTTGGGACAGGGGATACGATGGCTACACCTTC. This encodes CATWDRGYDGYTF.

The chain carries TRBV5-1 and TRBJ1-1; D is possibly TRBD1 (6 bases). CDR3 length: 13 amino acids. The V gene's germline CDR1 is SGHRS and CDR2 YFSETQ. V dropped 6 bases and J dropped 7 bases, with 16 bases sitting between them. The DNA for the CDR3 is TGCGCCAGCACCGTAACAGGGAACGATGAAGCTTTCTTT. Translated, it gives CASTVTGNDEAFF.

This chain connects TRBV4-2 to TRBJ1-6, with D maybe TRBD1 (6 bases). Trimming stripped 4 bases from V and 1 base from J, with 26 bases between. From germline, CDR1 is LGHNA and CDR2 YNFKEQ. This CDR3 has 21 amino acids. The DNA for the CDR3 is TGTGCCAGCAGCCGAGAGGCGCAGGGGTCTGGAGCAGCTTCCTATAATTCACCCCTCCACTTT. Its translation is CASSREAQGSGAASYNSPLHF.

The chain recombines TRBV11-3 with TRBJ1-2; D remains ambiguous. This CDR3 region has 15 residues. Germline lookup yields CDR1 SGHNT and CDR2 YENEEA. Deletions cut 1 base from V and 1 base from J, with 10 bases between. The CDR3 DNA follows: TGTGCCAGCAGCTTAGGATATGGCAGTAACTATGGCTACACCTTC. Encoded protein: CASSLGYGSNYGYTF.

This sequence joins TRBV5-4 and TRBJ1-2; 7 nucleotides match TRBD1. J lost 6 bases, V lost 4 bases, and 12 bases had no gene match. CDR1 is SGHNT, CDR2 YYREEE, per germline (reference sequence). CDR3 size: 15 residues. The CDR3 sequence: CASSPTVDRLDGYTF. The CDR3 DNA reads as TGTGCCAGCAGCCCCACGGTGGACAGGTTGGATGGCTACACCTTC.

The chain combines TRBV10-3 with TRBJ2-5; the D is unclear. The germline V and J ends were trimmed by 0 bases and 5 bases, with 4 bases remaining between them. Germline values: CDR1 ENHRY, CDR2 SYGVKD. CDR3 size: 12 residues. This chain's CDR3 is CAISESRETQYF. Written as DNA, the CDR3 is TGTGCCATCAGTGAGTCGCGCGAGACCCAGTACTTC.